A single sample is the source of the 27 T cell receptor beta chains below, sequenced in a study of blood T cell repertoires in COVID-19. Assay used: immunoSEQ multiplex PCR; TCRdb lists only in-frame clones, some missing. Among about 78,000 clones listed, roughly 88% were seen once. The sample was peripheral blood. The receptors come from a woman between 50 and 59 years old in a cohort sampled during active COVID-19.

V is TRBV5-5 and J is TRBJ1-1, with 8 positions matching TRBD1. The junction had 2 bases not matched to a gene; V was cut back by 4 bases and J by 3 bases. Germline V CDR1 and CDR2: SGHKS, YYEKEE (reference sequence). The CDR3 covers 13 residues. CDR3 sequence (DNA): TGTGCCAGCAGCAAACAGGGGGACACTGAAGCTTTCTTT. Translation gives CASSKQGDTEAFF.

The V call is TRBV6-5, the J call TRBJ2-7; TRBD1 matches 10 bases. CDR3 size: 16 residues. The V gene's germline CDR1 is MNHEY and CDR2 SVGAGI. V lost 0 bases and J lost 1; bases outside the gene matches: 3. The CDR3 reads CASSYSRGQGSYEQYF. CDR3 nucleotide sequence: TGTGCCAGCAGTTACTCGCGGGGACAGGGGTCCTACGAGCAGTACTTC.

V gene TRBV12-3 or TRBV12-4 combines with J gene TRBJ2-5; a weak D match, TRBD2 (5 bases). Trimming took off 8 bases at V and 3 bases at J, with 13 bases between the two ends. The CDR3 runs 13 residues. This chain's CDR3 is CASGGRGEETQYF. The CDR3 DNA is TGTGCCAGCGGAGGCCGCGGCGAAGAGACCCAGTACTTC.

J is TRBJ2-1 and V is TRBV19; TRBD2 might be the D (6 bases). The CDR3 covers 14 residues. Trimming took off 1 base at V and 7 bases at J, with 11 bases between the two ends. Per germline, CDR1 LNHDA and CDR2 SQIVND (reference sequence). DNA for the CDR3: TGTGCCAGTAGTATAGGACTAGAAGAGAATGAGCAGTTCTTC. Amino acids: CASSIGLEENEQFF.

This chain joins TRBV11-2 and TRBJ1-4, with 11 bases that match TRBD1. The CDR3 covers 16 residues. Per germline, CDR1 SGHAT and CDR2 FQNNGV. Trimming removed 1 base from V and 4 bases from J; junction bases left unmatched: 2. The chain's CDR3 is CASSLGTGGFNEKLFF. CDR3 coding DNA: TGTGCCAGCAGCTTAGGGACAGGGGGCTTTAATGAAAAACTGTTTTTT.

The CDR3 nucleotides read TGTGCCAGCAGCTTCCGGGACAGGGTTACTGAAGCTTTCTTT. Translated: CASSFRDRVTEAFF. The V and J genes are TRBV7-9 and TRBJ1-1; 9 positions match TRBD1. The CDR3 covers 14 residues. Germline V gene data show CDR1 as SEHNR and CDR2 as FQNEAQ (reference sequence). Unmatched junction bases numbered 4, after V lost 3 bases and J lost 5 bases.

The V and J genes are TRBV24-1 and TRBJ1-2; 7 bases agree with TRBD1. CDR1 KGHDR and CDR2 SFDVKD come from the germline V gene. This CDR3 is 13 amino acids long. Trimming took 3 bases from V and 5 from J; bases not matched to a gene: 2. The CDR3 sequence is CATSDPGGYGYTF. The CDR3 bases are TGTGCCACCAGTGATCCAGGGGGTTATGGCTACACCTTC.

The chain employs TRBV19 and TRBJ1-3; D ambiguous. This CDR3 region has 14 residues. Per germline, CDR1 LNHDA and CDR2 SQIVND (reference sequence). With 7 bases removed from V and 1 base from J, the gap between germline ends came to 11 bases. This CDR3 reads CASKIGASGNTIYF. CDR3 nucleotide sequence: TGTGCCAGTAAGATCGGAGCGTCTGGAAACACCATATATTTT.

The chain is built from TRBV28 and TRBJ2-7, with 8 positions matching TRBD2. Germline V lookup: CDR1 MDHEN, CDR2 SYDVKM. V was pared by 3 bases and J by 2 bases, with 6 bases of the junction left unmatched. The CDR3 loop spans 15 amino acids. CDR3 sequence: CASSFAGGPTYEQYF. CDR3 bases: TGTGCCAGCAGTTTCGCGGGAGGCCCAACCTACGAGCAGTACTTC.

The rearrangement joins TRBV5-4 to TRBJ2-7; 10 bases are a match to TRBD2. CDR1 is SGHNT, CDR2 YYREEE, per germline (reference sequence). The CDR3 loop spans 15 amino acids. The junction had 7 bases not matched to a gene; V was cut back by 4 bases and J by 3 bases. CDR3 amino acids: CASSGGTSALYEQYF. The DNA of the CDR3 is TGTGCCAGCAGCGGCGGGACTAGCGCACTCTACGAGCAGTACTTC.

This chain joins TRBV5-1 and TRBJ2-5; the match to TRBD2 covers 12 bases. V was pared by 5 bases and J by 5 bases, with 7 bases of the junction left unmatched. This CDR3 has 15 residues. Germline-derived CDR1 and CDR2 are SGHRS and YFSETQ. In nucleotides, the CDR3 is TGCGCCAGCAGGGGGACTAGCGGGTGGGGGGAGACCCAGTACTTC. This translates into CASRGTSGWGETQYF.

V and J are TRBV3-1 (or the pseudogene TRBV3-2) and TRBJ2-5; D not resolved. Between the trimmed V and J ends, which lost 7 bases and 3 bases, there was a span of 21 bases. In germline, CDR1 is LGHDT, CDR2 YNNKEL (reference sequence). CDR3 length: 16 residues. The CDR3 loop is CASTLTDFLNKETQYF. The CDR3 DNA follows: TGTGCCAGCACCCTGACTGACTTCTTAAACAAAGAGACCCAGTACTTC.

The rearrangement joins TRBV5-1 to TRBJ2-1; D is undetermined. Deletions cut 0 bases from V and 5 bases from J, with 12 bases between. Per the germline V gene, CDR1 is SGHRS and CDR2 is YFSETQ. CDR3 length: 15 amino acids. CDR3 sequence reads: CASSLAPDFNNEQFF. As DNA, the CDR3 is TGCGCCAGCAGCTTGGCGCCAGACTTTAACAATGAGCAGTTCTTC. Full variable domain (missing parts from reference TRBV5-1 and TRBJ2-1): KAGVTQTPRYLIKTRGQQVTLSCSPISGHRSVSWYQQTPGQGLQFLFEYFSETQRNKGNFPGRFSGRQFSNSRSEMNVSTLELGDSALYLCASSLAPDFNNEQFFGPGTRLTVL.

The V gene is TRBV7-3, the J gene TRBJ1-1; weak D call: TRBD1 (6 bases). Trimming stripped 3 bases from V and 0 bases from J, with 8 bases between. The CDR3 runs to 14 residues. From germline, CDR1 is SGHTA and CDR2 FQGTGA. The CDR3, as DNA: TGTGCCAGCAGCTTGGGGGCTCTGAACACTGAAGCTTTCTTT. It yields the protein CASSLGALNTEAFF.

The genes are TRBV29-1 and TRBJ2-2; 10 bases are a match to TRBD1. Germline V gene sequence: CDR1 SQVTM, CDR2 ANQGSEA. Trimming cost V 4 bases and J 2 bases; bases outside gene matches: 7. The CDR3 has 16 amino acids. This CDR3 reads CSVGPGTGVNTGELFF. In DNA form, the CDR3 reads TGCAGCGTTGGCCCCGGGACAGGGGTCAACACCGGGGAGCTGTTTTTT.

This clone appeared a single time. The chain combines TRBV9 with TRBJ2-1, with D perhaps TRBD1 (6 bases). The CDR3 runs 16 residues. Germline values: CDR1 SGDLS, CDR2 YYNGEE. The V gene lost 0 bases and the J gene lost 1 base, with 11 bases spanning the gap. The CDR3 nucleotides read TGTGCCAGCAGCGTAGAGCCCACAGGGTCCTACAATGAGCAGTTCTTC. It specifies CASSVEPTGSYNEQFF.

The V gene is TRBV7-3, the J gene TRBJ1-6, with D possibly being TRBD1 (6 bases). Trimming cost V 5 bases and J 4 bases, with 12 bases left between them. The CDR3 length is 15 residues. Germline CDR1 and CDR2: SGHTA and FQGTGA. This CDR3 is CASSDGQLYNSPLHF. The CDR3 region has the DNA TGTGCCAGCAGCGACGGACAGCTGTATAATTCACCCCTCCACTTT. Full variable domain (outside the CDR3, taken from reference TRBV7-3 and TRBJ1-6): GAGVSQTPSNKVTEKGKYVELRCDPISGHTALYWYRQSLGQGPEFLIYFQGTGAADDSGLPNDRFFAVRPEGSVSTLKIQRTERGDSAVYLCASSDGQLYNSPLHFGNGTRLTVT.

The chain carries TRBV3-1 (or the pseudogene TRBV3-2) and TRBJ2-1; TRBD2 aligns across 13 bases. The CDR3 is made up of 18 amino acids. Germline V lookup: CDR1 LGHDT, CDR2 YNNKEL (reference sequence). V was pared by 1 base and J by 8 bases, with 11 bases of the junction left unmatched. The CDR3 nucleotides read TGTGCCAGCAGCCAAGTCCCCCCGACTAGCGGGAGGCTCGATGAGCAGTTCTTC. Translating gives CASSQVPPTSGRLDEQFF.

This clone was observed a handful of times. This chain joins TRBV9 and TRBJ1-3; D unclear. Germline V lookup: CDR1 SGDLS, CDR2 YYNGEE. V lost 0 bases and J 7 bases, leaving 11 bases between the germline ends. CDR3 length: 14 amino acids. The CDR3 region has the DNA TGTGCCAGCAGCGTAGGAGGGCCCGGGAACACCATATATTTT. This sequence encodes CASSVGGPGNTIYF.

CDR3 protein: CASSFLQGAGNEQFF. CDR3 DNA: TGTGCCAGCAGTTTCTTACAGGGGGCGGGCAATGAGCAGTTCTTC. The chain is built from TRBV28 and TRBJ2-1, with 9 bases identical to TRBD1. V lost 3 bases and J lost 6; bases outside the gene matches: 6. From germline, CDR1 is MDHEN and CDR2 SYDVKM. The CDR3 covers 15 residues.

The genes are TRBV27 and TRBJ2-2; tentative D call: TRBD2 (6 bases). The germline V gene encodes CDR1 MNHEY and CDR2 SMNVEV (reference sequence). V was clipped by 5 bases and J by 4 bases, with 11 bases between them. This CDR3 is built from 14 residues. The CDR3 DNA reads as TGTGCCAGCAGTCCTAGGAGGGTCACCGGGGAGCTGTTTTTT. It yields the protein CASSPRRVTGELFF.

The chain has TRBV6-5 and TRBJ2-1, with 7 bases matching TRBD2. The CDR3 covers 16 residues. J was trimmed by 7 bases and V by 2 bases; bases with no gene match: 11. CDR1 and CDR2 (germline): MNHEY, SVGAGI. The DNA for the CDR3 is TGTGCCAGCAGTTACGGCGGCGGGAGCGCCGGGAATGAGCAGTTCTTC. Amino acids: CASSYGGGSAGNEQFF.

The V gene is TRBV5-1, the J gene TRBJ2-3; a weak D match, TRBD2 (6 bases). Germline-derived CDR1 and CDR2 are SGHRS and YFSETQ. Trimming took 0 bases from V and 6 from J, leaving 14 bases between them. The CDR3 totals 15 residues. The DNA of the CDR3 is TGCGCCAGCAGCTTGGAAGGCGGGAAGTGGGATACGCAGTATTTT. Translation: CASSLEGGKWDTQYF.

This clone has just one count. This chain joins TRBV6-1 and TRBJ2-1, with 8 bases fitting TRBD1. The CDR3 covers 16 residues. V lost 4 bases to trimming and J lost 0 bases; unmatched junction nucleotides: 5. Germline lookup yields CDR1 MNHNS and CDR2 SASEGT. The CDR3 spells CASSGHGQGSYNEQFF. CDR3 sequence (DNA): TGTGCCAGCAGTGGCCACGGACAGGGCTCCTACAATGAGCAGTTCTTC.

This clone was seen once. The chain carries TRBV18 and TRBJ1-5; a weak D match, TRBD1 (5 bases). Trimming shortened V by 3 bases and J by 1 base, and 22 bases separated the two germline ends. Looked up from germline, CDR1 is KGHSH and CDR2 is LQKENI. This CDR3 is built from 19 residues. CDR3 coding DNA: TGTGCCAGCTCACCGCTACGGACAACGACGGATATCAGCAATCAGCCCCAGCATTTT. It is translated as CASSPLRTTTDISNQPQHF.

V and J are TRBV12-5 and TRBJ2-1; D possibly corresponds to TRBD2 (6 bases). V shed 7 bases and J shed 0 bases, with 16 bases lying between them. The CDR3 is 16 amino acids. CDR1 and CDR2 (germline): LGHNT, FRNRAP. CDR3 protein: CASAQGAEGSYNEQFF. Written as DNA, the CDR3 is TGTGCTAGTGCCCAAGGGGCGGAGGGCTCCTACAATGAGCAGTTCTTC.

This chain uses TRBV18 with TRBJ2-2; D unclear. With 2 bases removed from V and 7 bases from J, the gap between germline ends came to 8 bases. The V gene's germline CDR1 is KGHSH and CDR2 LQKENI. The CDR3 is 13 residues long. CDR3 bases: TGTGCCAGCTCACCAGATGTAGACGGGGAGCTGTTTTTT. Protein: CASSPDVDGELFF.